This T cell receptor (beta chain) was recovered during a study of T cell repertoires in cytomegalovirus infection. Study details: It was the public TCR beta signatures that indicated both CMV infection and matching HLA type.

A single record per CDR3 protein comes from TCRdb applying MiXCR to the reads. Seen here are 250,000 or so distinct CDR3 sequences, less than 9.5% observed once, and the top ten hold roughly 16%. Whole-study results and caveats: HLA-C-restricted, CMV-specific TCR beta clonotypes were dominant ex vivo. Individuals carrying CMV plus the relevant HLA were identified by cumulative frequency of public TCR beta families.

With 6 bases clipped from V and 6 bases from J, the junction kept 9 bases outside the gene matches. Germline CDR1 and CDR2: MDHEN and SYDVKM. The CDR3 runs to 14 residues. This clonotype was seen a few times. The antigen is unknown. The chain links TRBV28 to TRBJ2-3; 7 positions match TRBD1. Sequenced: PBMCs. This receptor was obtained from a human donor in good health (CMV status not recorded). Some clones in this sample may be carry-over from other donors' samples. CDR3 nucleotides: TGTGCCAGCAGCTCAAAGGGGGCTCTCGATACGCAGTATTTT. Translation gives CASSSKGALDTQYF.